The sequence of this T cell receptor beta chain was determined in a study of PD-L1 blockade in urothelial cancer (TCRdb year 2017). About the investigation overall: Every patient began therapy at some point between 2014 and 2015 and was given atezolizumab 1,200 mg intravenously every 3 weeks. Pretreatment tumor samples, along with matched peripheral blood collected serially before and after atezolizumab treatment, underwent TCR sequencing. Somatic, immune and clinical correlates of response to PD-L1 blockade with atezolizumab in urothelial cancer were the focus of an exploratory multi-omic analysis. An ECOG performance status of 0 or 1 was recorded for the patients, and 0 to 3 prior chemotherapy regimens had been received by the patients. Pretreatment blood TCR-seq was available for about 27 patients, at least one posttreatment blood collection was obtained for around 25 patients, and tumor TCR-seq was available for around 25 patients. Progression-free survival longer than 6 months counted as durable clinical benefit, and TCR features were additionally tested against both progression-free and overall survival. Blood samples yielded a median of 141,255 T cells and around 80,000 unique TCRs, with median clonality about 0.08. Whole exome sequencing and RNA sequencing of pretreatment tumors were performed alongside TCR sequencing in the same patients. About 90% of the roughly 29 patients were males with bladder-origin urothelial cancer, and 18 of 29 reported a prior smoking history. Nine patients achieved durable clinical benefit and approximately 20 did not. Blood samples were analyzed 3 weeks after the start of treatment (second dose) and 6 weeks after the start of treatment.

In the case of this clone: The target of this receptor is not known. No much larger clone is present one base from it, and per-base qualities are unavailable.

To estimate absolute template abundance from read counts, synthetic TCR analog templates were spiked into each PCR. Using the immunoSEQ assay, TCRbeta CDR3 regions were amplified from genomic DNA with bias-controlled V and J gene primers. Sequencing of rearranged TCRbeta segments was performed at approximately 20X coverage. As for the authors' bioinformatics: Sequencing errors were corrected by clustering, and CDR3s were annotated against IMGT so that V, D and J genes could be assigned. Downstream analyses used only productive TCRbeta rearrangements and left out out-of-frame or stop-codon sequences. Clonality was calculated as one minus the Shannon entropy normalized by the log of the number of unique productive sequences. Clones differing between time points or between blood and tumor were identified by Fisher's exact test with Benjamini-Hochberg correction at adjusted p below 0.01. The immuneACCESS repertoire file appears here via TCRdb, limited to in-frame rearrangements. These files lack a portion of the clones; in checked studies, under half of the deficit traces to unresolved V genes, and the cause of the others is not known. V, J and clone size were drawn from that table, and D and trimming were deduced from the DNA. This sample gives under 120,000 clones in total; approximately 86% of them show up just once. Together, the top ten hold 2% to 3% of the sample.

The CDR3 covers 11 residues, taking in both the cysteine and the phenylalanine. Only the CDR3 region is kept as DNA, spanning 33 bases read in frame from base 1. The germline V gene specifies SGHAT as CDR1 and FQNNGV as CDR2. Trimming removed 5 bases from V and 11 bases from J, leaving 12 bases between the germline ends. Findings and caveats that apply to the study as a whole: Among patients with durable benefit, tumor-associated TCR clones showed greater expansion in peripheral blood 3 weeks after treatment started (n ≈ 23, p = 0.022). Improved progression-free and overall survival was found to be associated with pretreatment peripheral blood TCR clonality below the median. Because the sample size was small (n ≈ 31) and many exploratory analyses were performed, the results are intended to be hypothesis-generating.

A total of 25 to 30 patients with locally advanced or metastatic urothelial carcinoma, treated at Memorial Sloan Kettering on a trial protocol, made up the cohort. Peripheral blood mononuclear cells were collected from each patient pretreatment and during treatment, giving between 1 and 8 total time points per patient. The Qiagen DNeasy Blood extraction kit was used to purify genomic DNA from total PBMCs and tumor samples. PBMCs were collected pretreatment and during treatment and were isolated and stored as previously described. This TCR derives from a man aged 50 to 60 with urothelial cancer. In this chain, TRBV11-2 is recombined with TRBJ2-5; TRBD1 could be the D gene, as 6 bases match. This sample comprised PBMCs, obtained around atezolizumab (anti-PD-L1) treatment. The nucleotide sequence reads as follows: TGTGCCAGCAGCGTGGACAGACAACAGTACTTC. This sequence encodes CASSVDRQQYF.